What follows are 2 T cell receptor beta chains derived from one specimen sequenced in a study of blood T cell repertoires in COVID-19. Assay: immunoSEQ multiplex PCR; the TCRdb copy retains only in-frame clones and omits some. The sample contains 200,000 or so clones, about 90% of which appear only once. Input material: peripheral blood. The receptors derive from a man between 60 and 75 years old with COVID-19, enrolled during active disease.

As regards this clone: The same CDR3 arises from other DNA sequences in this sample as well. The chain recombines TRBV6-5 with TRBJ1-4; 9 nucleotides match TRBD1. The CDR3 runs 14 residues. Looked up from germline, CDR1 is MNHEY and CDR2 is SVGAGI. Trimming cost V 6 bases and J 6 bases; bases outside gene matches: 5. CDR3 in DNA: TGTGCCAGCAGCACGACAGGGGGGGATGAAAAACTGTTTTTT. It is translated as CASSTTGGDEKLFF.

V gene TRBV23-1 combines with J gene TRBJ1-2; 7 bases line up with TRBD1. TRBV23-1 has ORF status, its function being uncertain. The CDR3 is 16 residues long. With V trimmed by 4 bases and J by 4 bases, 12 bases remained unmatched. DNA of the CDR3: TGCGCCAGCAGTCGAGACCCCACACAGGGGATCTATGGCTACACCTTC. Its translation is CASSRDPTQGIYGYTF.